The rows below give T cell receptor beta chains drawn from one sample of a study of blood T cell repertoires in COVID-19. Clones were sequenced by immunoSEQ multiplex PCR, and TCRdb holds only the in-frame ones, with some missing. The table lists about 84,000 clones, 70% to 85% of them singletons. The sequenced sample was peripheral blood. The receptor source for this set is a man between 45 and 60 years old with active or convalescent COVID-19. The CDR3 runs from the conserved cysteine through the conserved F or W. The D gene is left open where the match is weak. Not all rows give a size; the values are once, few, many and, for expanded clones, a class.

cdr3_aa: CASSSRTGDTQYF; cdr3_nt: TGCGCCAGCAGCTCAAGGACGGGGGATACGCAGTATTTT; clone_size: -; d_call: -; j_call: TRBJ2-3; v_call: TRBV5-1
cdr3_aa: CASSEAGGYQETQYF; cdr3_nt: TGTGCCAGCAGTGAAGCGGGGGGTTACCAAGAGACCCAGTACTTC; clone_size: -; d_call: -; j_call: TRBJ2-5; v_call: TRBV2
cdr3_aa: CASSRGNSGNTIYF; cdr3_nt: TGTGCCAGCAGCAGGGGGAACTCTGGAAACACCATATATTTT; clone_size: -; d_call: -; j_call: TRBJ1-3; v_call: TRBV9
cdr3_aa: CASRALGGREEKLFF; cdr3_nt: TGTGCCAGCAGGGCACTGGGGGGGCGCGAGGAAAAACTGTTTTTT; clone_size: -; d_call: -; j_call: TRBJ1-4; v_call: TRBV2
cdr3_aa: CASSPGVAAGSPLHF; cdr3_nt: TGTGCCAGCAGTCCGGGAGTGGCAGCTGGCTCACCCCTCCACTTT; clone_size: -; d_call: -; j_call: TRBJ1-6; v_call: TRBV4-2
cdr3_aa: CASSLGSSYEQYF; cdr3_nt: TGTGCCAGCAGCTTAGGGAGCTCCTACGAGCAGTACTTC; clone_size: -; d_call: -; j_call: TRBJ2-7; v_call: TRBV5-8
cdr3_aa: CASSLSPAGNYGYTF; cdr3_nt: TGTGCCAGCAGTTTATCTCCGGCGGGGAACTATGGCTACACCTTC; clone_size: -; d_call: -; j_call: TRBJ1-2; v_call: TRBV27
cdr3_aa: CASSPLRTGTFSNQPQHF; cdr3_nt: TGTGCCAGCAGCCCTCTCAGGACAGGGACTTTTAGCAATCAGCCCCAGCATTTT; clone_size: -; d_call: TRBD1; j_call: TRBJ1-5; v_call: TRBV6-2/TRBV6-3
cdr3_aa: CASSSGTGVKYTAGPGELFF; cdr3_nt: TGTGCCAGCAGCTCCGGGACAGGGGTAAAGTATACGGCTGGGCCCGGGGAGCTGTTTTTT; clone_size: -; d_call: TRBD1; j_call: TRBJ2-2; v_call: TRBV7-7
cdr3_aa: CASSPNVAGGSTDTQYF; cdr3_nt: TGTGCCAGTAGTCCAAACGTAGCGGGGGGTAGCACAGATACGCAGTATTTT; clone_size: -; d_call: TRBD2; j_call: TRBJ2-3; v_call: TRBV19
cdr3_aa: CASSESRSNYGYTF; cdr3_nt: TGCGCCAGCAGTGAGTCGAGATCTAACTATGGCTACACCTTC; clone_size: -; d_call: -; j_call: TRBJ1-2; v_call: TRBV10-2
cdr3_aa: CASSQQGSNYGYTF; cdr3_nt: TGTGCCAGCAGCCAACAGGGTTCTAACTATGGCTACACCTTC; clone_size: -; d_call: -; j_call: TRBJ1-2; v_call: TRBV2
cdr3_aa: CASSLARSPTETQYF; cdr3_nt: TGTGCCAGCAGCTTAGCGCGGTCTCCTACGGAGACCCAGTACTTC; clone_size: few; d_call: -; j_call: TRBJ2-5; v_call: TRBV7-8
cdr3_aa: CASSPSGGSGNTIYF; cdr3_nt: TGTGCCAGTAGCCCCTCGGGGGGTTCTGGAAACACCATATATTTT; clone_size: -; d_call: -; j_call: TRBJ1-3; v_call: TRBV19
cdr3_aa: CASSPTTGGMNTEAFF; cdr3_nt: TGTGCCAGCAGCCCTACGACAGGGGGAATGAACACTGAAGCTTTCTTT; clone_size: -; d_call: TRBD1; j_call: TRBJ1-1; v_call: TRBV6-2/TRBV6-3
cdr3_aa: CASSQKNRGYSNQPQHF; cdr3_nt: TGTGCCAGCAGCCAAAAAAACAGGGGGTATAGCAATCAGCCCCAGCATTTT; clone_size: -; d_call: TRBD1; j_call: TRBJ1-5; v_call: TRBV11-2
cdr3_aa: CASSQDPGNYGYTF; cdr3_nt: TGCGCCAGCAGCCAAGATCCCGGGAACTATGGCTACACCTTC; clone_size: -; d_call: -; j_call: TRBJ1-2; v_call: TRBV4-3
cdr3_aa: CASSLPGQGAQDTQYF; cdr3_nt: TGCGCCAGCAGCTTGCCGGGACAGGGGGCGCAAGATACGCAGTATTTT; clone_size: -; d_call: TRBD1; j_call: TRBJ2-3; v_call: TRBV5-1
cdr3_aa: CASSYSYRDQPQHF; cdr3_nt: TGTGCCAGCAGTTACTCTTACAGGGATCAGCCCCAGCATTTT; clone_size: -; d_call: -; j_call: TRBJ1-5; v_call: TRBV6-5
cdr3_aa: CASSLRSGVGNEQYF; cdr3_nt: TGTGCCAGCAGCTTAAGGAGCGGGGTGGGGAACGAGCAGTACTTC; clone_size: medium-sized; d_call: TRBD2; j_call: TRBJ2-7; v_call: TRBV7-2
cdr3_aa: CASSVGLGGGETQYF; cdr3_nt: TGTGCCAGCAGCGTAGGTCTTGGCGGGGGAGAGACCCAGTACTTC; clone_size: -; d_call: TRBD2; j_call: TRBJ2-5; v_call: TRBV9
cdr3_aa: CASTTTDTDTQYF; cdr3_nt: TGTGCCAGCACTACGACAGACACAGATACGCAGTATTTT; clone_size: few; d_call: -; j_call: TRBJ2-3; v_call: TRBV6-5
cdr3_aa: CASSLSGWLAGGTDTQYF; cdr3_nt: TGTGCCAGCAGCTTAAGCGGTTGGCTAGCGGGGGGCACAGATACGCAGTATTTT; clone_size: few; d_call: TRBD2; j_call: TRBJ2-3; v_call: TRBV11-3
cdr3_aa: CASSKTRGDEKLFF; cdr3_nt: TGTGCCAGCAGCAAAACCAGGGGGGATGAAAAACTGTTTTTT; clone_size: few; d_call: TRBD1; j_call: TRBJ1-4; v_call: TRBV7-2
cdr3_aa: CASRLGPSARGNIQYF; cdr3_nt: TGTGCAAGTCGCTTAGGCCCTAGCGCCCGGGGAAACATTCAGTACTTC; clone_size: -; d_call: -; j_call: TRBJ2-4; v_call: TRBV12-2
cdr3_aa: CASSQEGNNSPLHF; cdr3_nt: TGTGCCAGCAGCCAGGAGGGGAATAATTCACCCCTCCACTTT; clone_size: -; d_call: -; j_call: TRBJ1-6; v_call: TRBV4-2
cdr3_aa: CAWRLQNTEAFF; cdr3_nt: TGTGCCTGGAGGTTACAGAACACTGAAGCTTTCTTT; clone_size: -; d_call: -; j_call: TRBJ1-1; v_call: TRBV30
cdr3_aa: CASSLRQSTQYF; cdr3_nt: TGTGCCAGCAGTTTACGACAGAGTACGCAGTATTTT; clone_size: -; d_call: -; j_call: TRBJ2-3; v_call: TRBV6-5
cdr3_aa: CASSTDYRSAEAFF; cdr3_nt: TGTGCCAGCAGCACGGATTACAGGAGCGCTGAAGCTTTCTTT; clone_size: -; d_call: -; j_call: TRBJ1-1; v_call: TRBV5-4
cdr3_aa: CASTGEVEETQYF; cdr3_nt: TGTGCCAGCACTGGCGAAGTGGAGGAGACCCAGTACTTC; clone_size: -; d_call: -; j_call: TRBJ2-5; v_call: TRBV2
cdr3_aa: CASSLSLRGQLDTGELFF; cdr3_nt: TGTGCCAGCAGTTTATCGTTGAGGGGGCAGTTGGACACCGGGGAGCTGTTTTTT; clone_size: -; d_call: TRBD1; j_call: TRBJ2-2; v_call: TRBV27
cdr3_aa: CATSDGTGGRNGYTF; cdr3_nt: TGTGCCACCAGTGACGGAACAGGGGGACGGAATGGCTACACCTTC; clone_size: -; d_call: TRBD1; j_call: TRBJ1-2; v_call: TRBV24-1
cdr3_aa: CASSTGAKNIQYF; cdr3_nt: TGTGCCAGCAGCACGGGGGCCAAAAACATTCAGTACTTC; clone_size: -; d_call: -; j_call: TRBJ2-4; v_call: TRBV11-2
cdr3_aa: CASSLVAGGQYEQFF; cdr3_nt: TGTGCCAGCAGCTTAGTGGCGGGGGGCCAGTATGAGCAGTTCTTC; clone_size: -; d_call: TRBD2; j_call: TRBJ2-1; v_call: TRBV11-2
cdr3_aa: CASSQVGDSPRRSEQFF; cdr3_nt: TGCGCCAGCAGCCAAGTTGGGGACTCCCCGAGACGTAGTGAGCAGTTCTTC; clone_size: -; d_call: -; j_call: TRBJ2-1; v_call: TRBV4-3
cdr3_aa: CASSYVTGGHYGYTF; cdr3_nt: TGTGCCAGCAGTTATGTTACAGGGGGCCACTATGGCTACACCTTC; clone_size: -; d_call: TRBD1; j_call: TRBJ1-2; v_call: TRBV6-6